A single sample gave rise to the 3 T cell receptor beta chains below, sequenced in a study of cytomegalovirus exposure and HLA in healthy donors. PCR employed 60 Vbeta and 13 Jbeta primers. Some clones are missing from TCRdb's copy, which holds only in-frame ones; the method was immunoSEQ multiplex PCR. The sample includes approximately 93,000 clones, 79% of them seen just once. Sequencing input: PBMCs. The origin of the receptors is a woman in her forties in good health and CMV-seronegative.

As DNA, the CDR3 is TGTGCCAGCAGCGTTACCGGGACTAGCGGGGGGAATGAGCAGTTCTTC. Protein: CASSVTGTSGGNEQFF. The genes are TRBV9 and TRBJ2-1, with TRBD2 identical over 15 bases. Germline-derived CDR1 and CDR2 are SGDLS and YYNGEE. The CDR3 is 16 amino acids. The junction had 4 bases not matched to a gene; V was cut back by 2 bases and J by 7 bases.

The chain has TRBV28 and TRBJ1-5; D remains ambiguous. The CDR3 length is 12 residues. Deletions cut 3 bases from V and 4 bases from J, with 4 bases between. Germline V CDR1 and CDR2: MDHEN, SYDVKM. CDR3 loop: CASSFNNQPQHF. In DNA, the CDR3 is TGTGCCAGCAGTTTCAATAATCAGCCCCAGCATTTT.

The chain joins TRBV18 to TRBJ1-5; tentative D call: TRBD1 (6 bases). Trimming took 1 base from V and 3 from J, leaving 10 bases between them. Germline CDR1 KGHSH, CDR2 LQKENI. The length of the CDR3 is 15 residues. CDR3 protein: CASSPLQGDNQPQHF. DNA for the CDR3: TGTGCCAGCTCACCACTACAGGGAGACAATCAGCCCCAGCATTTT.